These T cell receptor beta chains were read from a single sample in a study of cytomegalovirus exposure and HLA in healthy donors. This table comes from immunoSEQ multiplex PCR, and its TCRdb copy is limited to in-frame clones, with some not included. This table lists some 48,000 clones. The sample consisted of PBMCs. The receptors derive from a male donor in good health and CMV-seropositive. The CDR3 runs from the conserved cysteine through the conserved F or W. Each record gives: V gene, J gene, CDR3 protein.

V: TRBV6-5; J: TRBJ2-7; CDR3: CASRGGTYEQYF
V: TRBV6-1; J: TRBJ2-3; CDR3: CASSAEWAGEPVGSDTQYF
V: TRBV27; J: TRBJ2-5; CDR3: CASSHQGQETQYF
V: TRBV12-5; J: TRBJ1-2; CDR3: CASGLIVSGQGKGYTF
V: TRBV18; J: TRBJ1-1; CDR3: CASSYPSGGASRTEAFF
V: TRBV4-3; J: TRBJ1-2; CDR3: CASSPRTGGWYGYTF
V: TRBV28; J: TRBJ2-5; CDR3: CASSSPFAGEETQYF
V: TRBV4-3; J: TRBJ2-7; CDR3: CASSQLMTGGEQYF
V: TRBV4-1; J: TRBJ1-1; CDR3: CASSPAGGIVNTEAFF
V: TRBV2; J: TRBJ2-3; CDR3: CASREGRASTDTQYF
V: TRBV19; J: TRBJ2-1; CDR3: CASSKGQGAYNEQFF
V: TRBV27; J: TRBJ2-7; CDR3: CASSPDRVRSSYEQYF
V: TRBV29-1; J: TRBJ2-7; CDR3: CSVVGETGGYEQYF
V: TRBV15; J: TRBJ2-3; CDR3: CATSPLGQGSTDTQYF
V: TRBV4-1; J: TRBJ2-1; CDR3: CASSHPRLAGGPSSYNEQFF
V: TRBV5-1; J: TRBJ2-5; CDR3: CASRQTSGAETQYF
V: TRBV18; J: TRBJ1-5; CDR3: CASSPSGNSNQPQHF
V: TRBV7-9; J: TRBJ2-1; CDR3: CASSISPGLASNEQFF
V: TRBV6-1; J: TRBJ2-3; CDR3: CASSEKLRGTDTQYF
V: TRBV30; J: TRBJ1-2; CDR3: CAWRGQGGGYTF
V: TRBV4-2; J: TRBJ1-1; CDR3: CASSPQGLQMNTEAFF
V: TRBV4-2; J: TRBJ2-2; CDR3: CASSQGKNRADTGELFF
V: TRBV6-4; J: TRBJ1-6; CDR3: CASQRWRPYRGNSPLHF
V: TRBV9; J: TRBJ2-3; CDR3: CASSITPHPDTQYF
V: TRBV19; J: TRBJ1-1; CDR3: CASSWGGNTEAFF
V: TRBV6-5; J: TRBJ2-7; CDR3: CASSYTRGTYEQYF
V: TRBV5-1; J: TRBJ2-1; CDR3: CASSMGQPNNEQFF
V: TRBV7-2; J: -; CDR3: CASTVRGGVYEQYF
V: TRBV6-1; J: TRBJ2-3; CDR3: CASSERGETDTQYF
V: TRBV5-8; J: TRBJ1-1; CDR3: CASSITGNRGKTEAFF
V: TRBV18; J: TRBJ2-5; CDR3: CASSPWPTGGTQYF
V: TRBV6-4; J: TRBJ1-5; CDR3: CASPPMMGAGNQPQHF
V: TRBV6-5; J: TRBJ1-2; CDR3: CASSPGKLYGYTF